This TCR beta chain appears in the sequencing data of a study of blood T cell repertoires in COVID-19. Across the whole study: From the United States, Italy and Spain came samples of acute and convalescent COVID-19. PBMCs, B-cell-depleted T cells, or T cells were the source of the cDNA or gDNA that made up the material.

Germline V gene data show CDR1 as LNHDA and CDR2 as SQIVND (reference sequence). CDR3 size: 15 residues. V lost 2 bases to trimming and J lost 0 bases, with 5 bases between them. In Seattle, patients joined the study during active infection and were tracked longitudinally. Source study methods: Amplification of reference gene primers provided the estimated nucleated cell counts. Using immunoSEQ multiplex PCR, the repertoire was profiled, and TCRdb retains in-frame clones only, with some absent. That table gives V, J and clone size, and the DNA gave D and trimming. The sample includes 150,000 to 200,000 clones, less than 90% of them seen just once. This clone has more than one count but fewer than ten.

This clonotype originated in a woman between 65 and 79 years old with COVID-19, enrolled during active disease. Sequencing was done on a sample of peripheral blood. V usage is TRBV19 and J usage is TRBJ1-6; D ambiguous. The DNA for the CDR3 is TGTGCCAGTAGTATAACCGGCTCCTATAATTCACCCCTCCACTTT. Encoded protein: CASSITGSYNSPLHF.